A selection of T cell receptor beta chains follows, all from one sample in a study of T cells after posttransplantation cyclophosphamide. Produced via immunoSEQ multiplex PCR; TCRdb's table is partial and in-frame only. The sample holds approximately 39,000 clones, and no clone turns up only once. Sequenced: PBMCs. Source of these receptors: a girl aged 10 to 17 in good health, CMV-negative, and a related stem cell transplant donor. The CDR3 runs from the conserved cysteine through the conserved F or W. D genes are given only for firm matches. The size of a clone is reported for some rows only, either as once, few or many, or as a class for expanded clones.

v_call	j_call	d_call	clone_size	cdr3_aa	cdr3_nt
TRBV21-1	TRBJ2-5	NA	NA	CASLTSGGGETQYF	TGTGCCAGCCTTACTAGCGGGGGAGGGGAGACCCAGTACTTC
TRBV28	TRBJ1-1	NA	many	CASSFPGSEAFF	TGTGCCAGCAGTTTTCCGGGTTCTGAAGCTTTCTTT
TRBV2	TRBJ2-3	TRBD2	many	CASSPGTSGRLYTQYF	TGTGCCAGCAGCCCGGGGACTAGCGGGAGGCTGTATACGCAGTATTTT
TRBV4-1	TRBJ1-6	NA	many	CASSRGLASSYNSPLHF	TGCGCCAGCAGCCGGGGTCTAGCGAGCTCCTATAATTCACCCCTCCACTTT
TRBV7-9	TRBJ2-5	TRBD1	few	CASSLRGLQETQYF	TGTGCCAGCAGCTTAAGGGGGCTGCAAGAGACCCAGTACTTC
TRBV5-4	TRBJ2-3	TRBD2	many	CASSLGVFSGTSTDTQYF	TGTGCCAGCAGCTTGGGGGTCTTTAGCGGGACCAGCACAGATACGCAGTATTTT
TRBV4-3	TRBJ2-7	NA	many	CASSQGRTRSYEQYF	TGCGCCAGCAGCCAAGGTCGGACTCGATCCTACGAGCAGTACTTC
TRBV27	TRBJ2-7	TRBD1	many	CASSPPTGDNEQYF	TGTGCCAGCAGCCCGCCGACAGGGGACAACGAGCAGTACTTC
TRBV23-1	TRBJ2-7	TRBD1	few	CASWVGTGAYEQYF	TGCGCCAGCTGGGTGGGGACAGGAGCCTACGAGCAGTACTTC
TRBV7-9	TRBJ2-7	TRBD1	few	CASSFWTGGEQYF	TGTGCCAGCAGCTTCTGGACAGGTGGCGAGCAGTACTTC
TRBV2	TRBJ2-7	NA	few	CASNWMGLGGNEQYF	TGTGCCAGCAATTGGATGGGGTTAGGGGGTAACGAGCAGTACTTC
TRBV29-1	TRBJ1-2	NA	few	CSVEAPNYGYTF	TGCAGCGTTGAGGCCCCAAACTATGGCTACACCTTC
TRBV5-1	TRBJ1-1	TRBD1	many	CASSTDRGKTEAFF	TGCGCCAGCAGCACGGACAGGGGGAAAACTGAAGCTTTCTTT
TRBV5-1	TRBJ2-1	NA	few	CASSSDRGHYNEQFF	TGCGCCAGCAGCTCCGACCGGGGACATTACAATGAGCAGTTCTTC
TRBV6-6	TRBJ1-2	NA	NA	CASSQGGDYGYTF	TGTGCCAGCAGTCAAGGGGGAGACTATGGCTACACCTTC
TRBV5-4	TRBJ1-2	NA	many	CASSSPGERGYTF	TGTGCCAGCAGCTCTCCGGGGGAGAGAGGCTACACCTTC
TRBV13	TRBJ2-5	NA	NA	CASSFRGQETQYF	TGTGCCAGCAGCTTCCGCGGTCAAGAGACCCAGTACTTC
TRBV5-6	TRBJ2-1	TRBD1	NA	CASSYTGTGSNEQFF	TGTGCCAGCAGTTATACCGGGACAGGGTCGAATGAGCAGTTCTTC
TRBV5-6	TRBJ2-7	TRBD1	many	CASSLEGAQAEQYF	TGTGCCAGCAGCTTGGAGGGGGCCCAGGCCGAGCAGTACTTC
TRBV6-5	TRBJ2-7	TRBD1	NA	CASSGDRVNEQYF	TGTGCCAGCAGCGGAGACAGGGTAAACGAGCAGTACTTC
TRBV19	TRBJ1-3	NA	many	CASLGTLGGNTIYF	TGTGCCAGCCTTGGGACACTTGGGGGAAACACCATATATTTT
TRBV28	TRBJ2-7	TRBD1	few	CASTPGQGLGYEQYF	TGTGCCAGCACTCCGGGACAGGGGCTGGGATACGAGCAGTACTTC
TRBV4-1	TRBJ2-3	TRBD2	few	CASSQPSGASTDTQYF	TGCGCCAGCAGCCAACCTAGCGGGGCAAGCACAGATACGCAGTATTTT
TRBV19	TRBJ2-1	TRBD2	many	CASSIVAGGRNEQFF	TGTGCCAGTAGTATCGTAGCGGGGGGGAGGAATGAGCAGTTCTTC
TRBV27	TRBJ1-1	TRBD1	NA	CASRTDRGGTEAFF	TGTGCCAGCAGAACTGACAGGGGTGGCACTGAAGCTTTCTTT
TRBV6-1	TRBJ2-7	TRBD1	few	CASSEGRGRLYEQYF	TGTGCCAGCAGTGAGGGCAGGGGGCGTCTTTACGAGCAGTACTTC
TRBV11-3	TRBJ2-2	TRBD1	NA	CASSLGGQGSNGELFF	TGTGCCAGCAGCTTAGGGGGACAGGGTTCGAACGGGGAGCTGTTTTTT
TRBV30	TRBJ1-4	TRBD1	many	CACRGGQGRWANEKLFF	TGTGCCTGCCGCGGTGGACAGGGGAGGTGGGCTAATGAAAAACTGTTTTTT
TRBV19	TRBJ2-7	TRBD2	many	CASGLAGTYEQYF	TGTGCCAGTGGACTAGCGGGGACCTACGAGCAGTACTTC
TRBV18	TRBJ2-1	TRBD2	few	CASRRGGGSYNEQFF	TGTGCCAGCAGACGGGGGGGCGGATCCTACAATGAGCAGTTCTTC
TRBV4-1	TRBJ2-1	TRBD2	few	CASSQKAGVKNEQFF	TGCGCCAGCAGCCAAAAAGCGGGAGTTAAAAATGAGCAGTTCTTC
TRBV5-1	TRBJ2-3	TRBD2	few	CASSLYTGTSGGLTDTQYF	TGCGCCAGCAGCTTGTACACCGGGACTAGCGGGGGGTTGACAGATACGCAGTATTTT
TRBV15	TRBJ1-1	TRBD1	many	CATSRGRGPLNTEAFF	TGTGCCACCAGTCGGGGCAGGGGGCCTTTGAACACTGAAGCTTTCTTT
TRBV5-1	TRBJ2-5	TRBD1	few	CASRQGVGETQYF	TGCGCCAGCAGACAGGGGGTCGGGGAGACCCAGTACTTC
TRBV19	TRBJ1-1	NA	many	CASSILGANTEAFF	TGTGCCAGTAGTATCTTGGGAGCTAACACTGAAGCTTTCTTT
TRBV7-9	TRBJ1-2	NA	NA	CASSLLAGEINGYTF	TGTGCCAGCAGCTTATTGGCAGGGGAGATTAATGGCTACACCTTC
TRBV19	TRBJ2-1	TRBD2	many	CASSMGTSPTYEQFF	TGTGCCAGTAGTATGGGGACTAGCCCAACGTATGAGCAGTTCTTC
TRBV28	TRBJ1-1	NA	NA	CASSLSVLTEAFF	TGTGCCAGCAGTTTATCCGTCCTCACTGAAGCTTTCTTT
TRBV23-1	TRBJ2-7	NA	few	CASSPRGSYEQYF	TGCGCCAGCAGCCCAAGAGGGTCCTACGAGCAGTACTTC
TRBV7-2	TRBJ2-3	TRBD1	NA	CASSPSGTGGIDTQYF	TGTGCCAGCAGCCCTTCCGGGACAGGGGGTATTGATACGCAGTATTTT